The sequence of this T cell receptor beta chain was determined in a study of blood T cell repertoires in COVID-19. The overall study: Spain, Italy and the United States supplied samples that represented acute and convalescent COVID-19. PBMCs, B-cell-depleted T cells, or T cells were the source of the cDNA or gDNA that made up the material.

The CDR3 spans 13 residues. After removal of 8 bases from V and 0 bases from J, the junction contained 2 bases not matched to a gene. The germline CDR1 and CDR2 sequences are WSHSY and SAAADI. The authors' processing: Reference gene primer amplification yielded estimated nucleated cell counts. The method was immunoSEQ multiplex PCR; TCRdb's version includes in-frame clones alone and lacks a portion of them. V and J calls plus clone size are reproduced from that table; the DNA served to infer D and trimming. The sample consists of 40,000 to 55,000 clones, around 90% of them appearing once. This chain joins TRBV10-2 and TRBJ2-3, with 7 positions matching TRBD1. Material: peripheral blood. The TCR comes from a woman aged 80 or older with acute or convalescent COVID-19. CDR3 in DNA: TGCGCCAGCCGGGACAGTAGCACAGATACGCAGTATTTT. Encoded protein: CASRDSSTDTQYF.